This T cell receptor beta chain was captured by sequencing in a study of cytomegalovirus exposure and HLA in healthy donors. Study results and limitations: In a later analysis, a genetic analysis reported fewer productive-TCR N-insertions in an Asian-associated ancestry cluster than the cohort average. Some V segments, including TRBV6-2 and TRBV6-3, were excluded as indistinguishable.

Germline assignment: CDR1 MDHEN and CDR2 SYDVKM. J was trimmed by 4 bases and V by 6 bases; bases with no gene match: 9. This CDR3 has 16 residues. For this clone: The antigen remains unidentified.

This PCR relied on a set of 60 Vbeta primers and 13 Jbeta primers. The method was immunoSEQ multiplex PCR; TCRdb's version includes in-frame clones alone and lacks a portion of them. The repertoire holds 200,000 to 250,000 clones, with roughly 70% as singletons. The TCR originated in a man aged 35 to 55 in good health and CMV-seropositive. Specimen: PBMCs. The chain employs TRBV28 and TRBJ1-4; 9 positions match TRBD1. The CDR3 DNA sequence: TGTGCCAGCAGGTCCGGGAGACAGGGGGTTAATGAAAAACTGTTTTTT. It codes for CASRSGRQGVNEKLFF.